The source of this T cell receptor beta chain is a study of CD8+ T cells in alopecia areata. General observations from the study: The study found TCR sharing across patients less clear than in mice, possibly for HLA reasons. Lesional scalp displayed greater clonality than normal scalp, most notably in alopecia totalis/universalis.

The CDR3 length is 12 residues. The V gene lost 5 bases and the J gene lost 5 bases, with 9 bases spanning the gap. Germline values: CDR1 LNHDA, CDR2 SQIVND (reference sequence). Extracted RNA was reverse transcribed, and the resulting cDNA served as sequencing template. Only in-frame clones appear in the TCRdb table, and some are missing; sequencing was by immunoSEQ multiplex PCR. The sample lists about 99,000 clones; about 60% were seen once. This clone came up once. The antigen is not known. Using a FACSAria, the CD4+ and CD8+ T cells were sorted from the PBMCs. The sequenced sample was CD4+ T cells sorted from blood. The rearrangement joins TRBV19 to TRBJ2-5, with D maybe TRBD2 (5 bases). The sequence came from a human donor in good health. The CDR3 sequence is CASSVPGETQYF. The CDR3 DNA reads TGTGCCAGTAGTGTACCGGGGGAGACCCAGTACTTC.